Listed below are T cell receptor beta chains from one sample, sequenced in a study of cytomegalovirus exposure and HLA in healthy donors. Produced via immunoSEQ multiplex PCR; TCRdb's table is partial and in-frame only. The data contain approximately 170,000 clones, approximately 81% of them singletons. The sequenced sample was PBMCs. The receptors were gathered from a male donor in good health and CMV-seronegative. The CDR3 runs from the conserved cysteine through the conserved F or W. A D gene is named only where the DNA matches it firmly.

d_gene: TRBD1; v_gene: TRBV6-1; j_gene: TRBJ2-1; CDR3nt: TGTGCCAGCAGTGCCTTCGGCGCAGGGGGATCGGGCAATGAGCAGTTCTTC; CDR3aa: CASSAFGAGGSGNEQFF
d_gene: NA; v_gene: TRBV28; j_gene: TRBJ1-6; CDR3nt: TGTGCCAGCACGCCGGCAGGGGTTTCACCCCTCCACTTT; CDR3aa: CASTPAGVSPLHF
d_gene: TRBD2; v_gene: TRBV4-3; j_gene: TRBJ2-7; CDR3nt: TGCGCCAGCAGCCGGCTAGCGGAGGGCTCCTACGAGCAGTACTTC; CDR3aa: CASSRLAEGSYEQYF
d_gene: NA; v_gene: TRBV6-7; j_gene: TRBJ2-7; CDR3nt: TGTGCCAGCAGTTACTCCGGAAAGGACAGATTTTACGAGCAGTACTTC; CDR3aa: CASSYSGKDRFYEQYF
d_gene: NA; v_gene: TRBV28; j_gene: TRBJ2-7; CDR3nt: TGTGCCAGCAGTTCCAATACAGGTAACTCCTACGAGCAGTACTTC; CDR3aa: CASSSNTGNSYEQYF
d_gene: NA; v_gene: TRBV15; j_gene: TRBJ1-2; CDR3nt: TGTGCCACCAGAAAAGTCGGGGGCTATGGCTACACCTTC; CDR3aa: CATRKVGGYGYTF
d_gene: NA; v_gene: TRBV7-3; j_gene: TRBJ1-1; CDR3nt: TGTGCCAGCAGCTTACGAGGGTTGAACACTGAAGCTTTCTTT; CDR3aa: CASSLRGLNTEAFF
d_gene: TRBD1; v_gene: TRBV5-1; j_gene: TRBJ2-5; CDR3nt: TGCGCCAGCAGCAGGGACAGCCAAGAGACCCAGTACTTC; CDR3aa: CASSRDSQETQYF
d_gene: NA; v_gene: TRBV4-2; j_gene: TRBJ1-3; CDR3nt: TGTGCCAGCAGCCAAGATCTTATAACAGCCGGAAACACCATATATTTT; CDR3aa: CASSQDLITAGNTIYF
d_gene: TRBD1; v_gene: TRBV6-1; j_gene: TRBJ1-5; CDR3nt: TGTGCCAGCAGAACGGGACAGTATAGCAATCAGCCCCAGCATTTT; CDR3aa: CASRTGQYSNQPQHF
d_gene: NA; v_gene: TRBV10-3; j_gene: TRBJ1-2; CDR3nt: TGTGCCATCAGTGAGGCGGGGAACTATGGCTACACCTTC; CDR3aa: CAISEAGNYGYTF
d_gene: TRBD1; v_gene: TRBV9; j_gene: TRBJ1-3; CDR3nt: TGTGCCAGCAGCGTACAGGGGGCGGGAAACACCATATATTTT; CDR3aa: CASSVQGAGNTIYF
d_gene: NA; v_gene: TRBV30; j_gene: TRBJ2-3; CDR3nt: TGTGCCTGGAGTGACATTGGGGGGGCTGCAGATACGCAGTATTTT; CDR3aa: CAWSDIGGAADTQYF